This is a list of T cell receptor beta chains from one sample in a study of T-cell reconstitution after alpha-beta-depleted transplantation in children. One entry per CDR3 protein results from TCRdb running MiXCR on the PCR reads. The repertoire has about 690,000 distinct CDR3 sequences, roughly 15% of them found once; the top ten carry approximately 1%. This material consisted of PBMCs from the stem cell graft donor, taken from the stem cell graft. The receptors come from a human donor who donated a stem cell graft to a child with acute myeloid leukemia. The conserved cysteine and the conserved F or W are not part of the CDR3 here. Clone size is given for some rows only: seen once, a few or many times, or a class if the clone is expanded.

j_gene: TRBJ2-1; v_gene: TRBV20-1; abundance: many; CDR3aa: SARVSGGAYNEQF
j_gene: TRBJ1-2; v_gene: TRBV20-1; abundance: many; CDR3aa: SARDPSTYGYT
j_gene: TRBJ1-1; v_gene: TRBV5-4; abundance: few; CDR3aa: ASSSTWINTEAF
j_gene: TRBJ2-2; v_gene: TRBV28; abundance: NA; CDR3aa: ASSPRDFNTGELF
j_gene: TRBJ2-3; v_gene: TRBV20-1; abundance: few; CDR3aa: SARDPRGGVNTQY
j_gene: TRBJ1-1; v_gene: TRBV5-1; abundance: NA; CDR3aa: ASSLGGQGRAEAF
j_gene: TRBJ2-3; v_gene: TRBV6-5; abundance: NA; CDR3aa: ASSYEASGTQY
j_gene: TRBJ1-1; v_gene: TRBV4-1; abundance: NA; CDR3aa: ASSQGGHPNTEAF
j_gene: TRBJ2-5; v_gene: TRBV6-1; abundance: NA; CDR3aa: ASSESVGRQETQY
j_gene: TRBJ2-2; v_gene: TRBV10-3; abundance: NA; CDR3aa: ATATGPTGELF
j_gene: TRBJ2-1; v_gene: TRBV7-2; abundance: few; CDR3aa: ASTSGTSGYNEQF
j_gene: TRBJ2-1; v_gene: TRBV5-1; abundance: few; CDR3aa: ASSLVGQSYNEQF
j_gene: TRBJ1-5; v_gene: TRBV7-2; abundance: few; CDR3aa: ASSSRDRGTNQPQH
j_gene: TRBJ2-7; v_gene: TRBV27; abundance: many; CDR3aa: ASSLTTPPHREQY
j_gene: TRBJ2-2; v_gene: TRBV20-1; abundance: NA; CDR3aa: SARDEGGPNRELF
j_gene: TRBJ2-1; v_gene: TRBV7-2; abundance: NA; CDR3aa: ASSLGFHQGAGNEQF
j_gene: TRBJ1-1; v_gene: TRBV12-3/TRBV12-4; abundance: NA; CDR3aa: ASSLGSANTEAF
j_gene: TRBJ1-5; v_gene: TRBV29-1; abundance: many; CDR3aa: SVANRANQPQH
j_gene: TRBJ1-2; v_gene: TRBV12-3/TRBV12-4; abundance: many; CDR3aa: ASRLDGYYGYT
j_gene: TRBJ1-1; v_gene: TRBV29-1; abundance: many; CDR3aa: SAMTGGGSTEAF
j_gene: TRBJ1-1; v_gene: TRBV4-2; abundance: many; CDR3aa: ASSQDQEVNTEAF
j_gene: TRBJ1-5; v_gene: TRBV15; abundance: many; CDR3aa: ATSSTRGSNQPQH
j_gene: TRBJ2-6; v_gene: TRBV6-1; abundance: NA; CDR3aa: ASKSQNSGANVLT
j_gene: TRBJ1-5; v_gene: TRBV15; abundance: many; CDR3aa: ATSRDRSGSGEPQH
j_gene: TRBJ1-5; v_gene: TRBV6-6; abundance: NA; CDR3aa: ASRYTSNQPQH
j_gene: TRBJ2-3; v_gene: TRBV28; abundance: NA; CDR3aa: ASSLIRGFKETDTQY
j_gene: TRBJ2-3; v_gene: TRBV20-1; abundance: many; CDR3aa: SAGPDRGHADTQY
j_gene: TRBJ2-2; v_gene: TRBV6-4; abundance: many; CDR3aa: ASSEDRDTGELF
j_gene: TRBJ1-6; v_gene: TRBV12-3/TRBV12-4; abundance: few; CDR3aa: ASSFLGLNSPLH
j_gene: TRBJ1-6; v_gene: TRBV20-1; abundance: many; CDR3aa: SAPEGGRNSPLH
j_gene: TRBJ1-1; v_gene: TRBV7-9; abundance: NA; CDR3aa: ASSGALGATDAF
j_gene: TRBJ2-7; v_gene: TRBV7-9; abundance: NA; CDR3aa: ASSLSGTSYEQY
j_gene: TRBJ2-5; v_gene: TRBV4-2; abundance: once; CDR3aa: ASSQLGEQGRETQY
j_gene: TRBJ1-1; v_gene: TRBV6-5; abundance: NA; CDR3aa: ASSPTGRGVNTEAF
j_gene: TRBJ2-1; v_gene: TRBV29-1; abundance: many; CDR3aa: SVGEGLEVNEQF
j_gene: TRBJ2-1; v_gene: TRBV29-1; abundance: many; CDR3aa: SVDRGAGQF
j_gene: TRBJ1-6; v_gene: TRBV20-1; abundance: NA; CDR3aa: SARPSTGSNNSPLH
j_gene: TRBJ2-7; v_gene: TRBV20-1; abundance: many; CDR3aa: SARFQAGGLYEQY
j_gene: TRBJ2-3; v_gene: TRBV20-1; abundance: many; CDR3aa: SASVLAATDTQY